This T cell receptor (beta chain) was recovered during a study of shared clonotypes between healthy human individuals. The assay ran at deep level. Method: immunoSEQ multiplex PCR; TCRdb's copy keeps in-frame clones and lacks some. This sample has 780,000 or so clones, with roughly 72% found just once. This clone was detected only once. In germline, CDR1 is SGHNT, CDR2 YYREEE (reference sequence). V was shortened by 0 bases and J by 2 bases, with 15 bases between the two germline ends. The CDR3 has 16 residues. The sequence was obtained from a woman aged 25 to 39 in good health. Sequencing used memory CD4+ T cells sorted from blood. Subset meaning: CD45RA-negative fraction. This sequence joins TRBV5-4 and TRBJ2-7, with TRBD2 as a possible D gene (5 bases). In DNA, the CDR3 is TGTGCCAGCAGCTTGGATTTTGAGGGCAGCGCCTACGAGCAGTACTTC. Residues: CASSLDFEGSAYEQYF.